This T cell receptor beta chain is from a study of T cell responses to AZD1222 COVID-19 vaccine. Germline-derived CDR1 and CDR2 are MDHEN and SYDVKM. Trimming stripped 8 bases from V and 2 bases from J, with 15 bases between. This CDR3 comprises 14 residues. Produced via immunoSEQ multiplex PCR; TCRdb's table is partial and in-frame only. This sample yields tens of thousands of clones, of which over 75% are seen a single time; 15% to 20% belongs to the top ten. This specimen consisted of peripheral blood, obtained 28 days after the second AZD1222 dose. The TCR was taken from an adult who received the AZD1222 COVID-19 vaccine. This rearrangement joins TRBV28 to TRBJ1-2; D ambiguous. This chain's CDR3 is CASANSAVNYGYTF. In nucleotides, the CDR3 is TGTGCCAGCGCCAACTCCGCGGTAAACTATGGCTACACCTTC.